This entry features one TCR beta chain sequence. The antigen is not known. Primers used in a second PCR of roughly 6 to 12 cycles were a sample-barcoded 5' primer and a J-beta primer mix. One entry per CDR3 protein results from TCRdb running MiXCR on the 5' RACE reads. The top ten clones hold about an eighth of a sample with about 900,000 distinct CDR3 sequences, 45% to 50% of them seen once. The data were taken from a study of blood T cells in healthy people across ages. This CDR3 spans 15 amino acids. With 6 bases clipped from V and 5 bases from J, the junction kept 6 bases outside the gene matches. Per the germline V gene, CDR1 is MDHEN and CDR2 is SYDVKM. The individuals who served as donors were healthy Caucasians living in Russia, aged roughly 6 to 90. General study findings and limits: From one million sequenced T cells, diversity estimates were lower bounds. Researchers report that TCR beta diversity correlated strongly with naive T cell percentage.

This TCR derives from a man younger than 40 in good health. The rearrangement links TRBV28 to TRBJ2-3, with TRBD2 matching 12 bases. Sequenced material: blood. CDR3 nucleotides: TGTGCCAGCAGCCTACTAGCGGGGGGAGTAGATACGCAGTATTTT. Protein: CASSLLAGGVDTQYF.